The 29 T cell receptor beta chains given below trace back to one sample, sequenced in a study of blood T cell repertoires in COVID-19. Using immunoSEQ multiplex PCR, the repertoire was profiled, and TCRdb retains in-frame clones only, with some absent. The sample yields about 59,000 clones, 80% seen once. The sample consisted of peripheral blood. The receptors come from a man aged 60 to 69 with acute or convalescent COVID-19.

J is TRBJ2-1 and V is TRBV30; TRBD2 aligns across 9 bases. Trimming removed 1 base from V and 9 bases from J; junction bases left unmatched: 4. This CDR3 spans 13 amino acids. Looked up from germline, CDR1 is GTSNPN and CDR2 is SVGIG (reference sequence). CDR3 in amino acids: CAWSGGGASEQFF. CDR3 DNA: TGTGCCTGGAGTGGCGGGGGGGCTAGTGAGCAGTTCTTC.

This chain uses TRBV5-6 with TRBJ2-7; 9 nucleotides line up with TRBD2. The CDR3 totals 14 residues. The germline gives CDR1 SGHDT, CDR2 YYEEEE. Trimming cost V 9 bases and J 4 bases; bases outside gene matches: 11. CDR3 sequence reads: CATRRGGNRYEQYF. In DNA form, the CDR3 reads TGTGCCACCCGGCGGGGGGGGAACAGGTACGAGCAGTACTTC.

This clone has only a few counts. This chain connects TRBV21-1 to TRBJ2-5; TRBD1, the D gene given by the table, was not confirmed from the DNA. TRBV21-1 is tagged as a pseudogene. The CDR3 runs 16 residues. CDR3 in amino acids: CASRIDRGRGLETQYF. As DNA, the CDR3 is TGTGCCAGCAGGATTGACAGGGGTCGCGGTTTGGAGACCCAGTACTTC.

V is TRBV7-6 and J is TRBJ2-3; 12 bases are shared with TRBD2. V was pared by 6 bases and J by 4 bases, with 8 bases of the junction left unmatched. The germline gives CDR1 SGHVS, CDR2 FNYEAQ. The CDR3 extends over 16 amino acids. CDR3 sequence (DNA): TGTGCCAGCAGAGCTCGGACTAGCGGGGCGGCAGATACGCAGTATTTT. It specifies CASRARTSGAADTQYF.

In its sample, this clone was seen a few times. The rearrangement links TRBV24-1 to TRBJ2-3, with D tentatively TRBD2 (6 bases). V was trimmed by 4 bases and J by 0 bases, leaving 10 bases between them. CDR1 is KGHDR and CDR2 is SFDVKD in the germline V gene. The CDR3 length is 15 residues. CDR3 DNA sequence: TGTGCCACCAGTGAGGGAGGATCTAGCACAGATACGCAGTATTTT. Its protein product is CATSEGGSSTDTQYF.

The chain employs TRBV23-1 and TRBJ1-2; unclear D gene. TRBV23-1 is an ORF for which the function is uncertain. V was shortened by 0 bases and J by 9 bases, with 17 bases between the two germline ends. This CDR3 is built from 15 residues. CDR3 nucleotide sequence: TGCGCCAGCAGTCAATCTCTAGCAAGGAGGTCCTGCTACACCTTC. This gives the protein CASSQSLARRSCYTF.

This chain links TRBV25-1 with TRBJ1-1; no clear D. This CDR3 has 13 amino acids. CDR1 and CDR2 from the germline V gene are MGHDK and SYGVNS. V was shortened by 1 base and J by 1 base, with 4 bases between the two germline ends. The CDR3 sequence is CASSEWANTEAFF. DNA of the CDR3: TGTGCCAGCAGTGAATGGGCGAACACTGAAGCTTTCTTT.

The chain combines TRBV28 with TRBJ2-2, with 8 bases that match TRBD2. V dropped 8 bases and J dropped 1; count of bases not matched to a gene: 6. The germline CDR1 and CDR2 sequences are MDHEN and SYDVKM. The CDR3 has 15 residues. CDR3 sequence: CASRRGGRNTGELFF. For the CDR3, the DNA is TGTGCCAGCCGCCGGGGGGGTCGGAACACCGGGGAGCTGTTTTTT. The full variable domain, its missing parts supplied by reference TRBV28 and TRBJ2-2, is DVKVTQSSRYLVKRTGEKVFLECVQDMDHENMFWYRQDPGLGLRLIYFSYDVKMKEKGDIPEGYSVSREKKERFSLILESASTNQTSMYLCASRRGGRNTGELFFGEGSRLTVL.

The gene calls are TRBV11-2 and TRBJ2-3, with 8 bases lining up with TRBD2. In germline, CDR1 is SGHAT, CDR2 FQNNGV. V shed 5 bases, J shed 8 bases, and the junction held 24 bases outside the gene matches. CDR3 length: 19 residues. CDR3 sequence: CASSPGGSGGASPAGTQYF. In nucleotides, the CDR3 is TGTGCCAGCAGCCCCGGTGGGAGCGGGGGAGCATCCCCTGCTGGTACGCAGTATTTT.

The chain carries TRBV19 and TRBJ2-7, with 9 bases that match TRBD2. After removal of 3 bases from V and 2 bases from J, the junction contained 2 bases not matched to a gene. The CDR3 sequence is 14 residues long. The germline gives CDR1 LNHDA, CDR2 SQIVND (reference sequence). CDR3 protein: CASSILAGPYEQYF. In nucleotides, the CDR3 is TGTGCCAGTAGTATCCTAGCGGGGCCCTACGAGCAGTACTTC. The variable domain in full, with the rest retrieved from reference TRBV19 and TRBJ2-7, is DGGITQSPKYLFRKEGQNVTLSCEQNLNHDAMYWYRQDPGQGLRLIYYSQIVNDFQKGDIAEGYSVSREKKESFPLTVTSAQKNPTAFYLCASSILAGPYEQYFGPGTRLTVT.

This clone was observed a single time. The rearrangement joins TRBV7-3 to TRBJ1-1; D ambiguous. The V end was cut by 1 base, the J end by 6 bases, with 12 bases between. This CDR3 region has 14 residues. CDR1 SGHTA and CDR2 FQGTGA come from the germline V gene. CDR3: CASSLIAGRSEAFF. Here the CDR3 DNA reads TGTGCCAGCAGCTTAATTGCCGGGAGGTCTGAAGCTTTCTTT. Variable domain in full (rest from reference TRBV7-3 and TRBJ1-1): GAGVSQTPSNKVTEKGKYVELRCDPISGHTALYWYRQSLGQGPEFLIYFQGTGAADDSGLPNDRFFAVRPEGSVSTLKIQRTERGDSAVYLCASSLIAGRSEAFFGQGTRLTVV.

The J gene is TRBJ2-5, the V gene TRBV24-1; D is perhaps TRBD1 (8 bases). The V gene's germline CDR1 is KGHDR and CDR2 SFDVKD. V was trimmed by 6 bases and J by 3 bases, leaving 16 bases between them. The CDR3 runs 15 residues. As DNA, the CDR3 is TGTGCCACCAGTAACGGACAGGGAGGGGAAGAGACCCAGTACTTC. Protein: CATSNGQGGEETQYF.

V gene TRBV7-3 combines with J gene TRBJ2-1; D remains unclear. CDR1 is SGHTA and CDR2 is FQGTGA in the germline V gene. V was trimmed by 2 bases and J by 0 bases, leaving 11 bases between them. This CDR3 has 16 amino acids. The CDR3 is CASSLSRTFSYNEQFF. CDR3 bases: TGTGCCAGCAGCTTATCACGAACATTCTCCTACAATGAGCAGTTCTTC.

The CDR3 DNA is TGTGCCAGCAGCTGGGGGACTAGCGCAGACTACGAGCAGTACTTC. Its protein product is CASSWGTSADYEQYF. The chain couples TRBV5-4 to TRBJ2-7; TRBD2 matches 10 bases. The CDR3 covers 15 residues. Per the germline V gene, CDR1 is SGHNT and CDR2 is YYREEE (reference sequence). J gave up 3 bases and V 3 bases, and 6 bases lay outside the gene matches. The entire variable domain, with the rest obtained from reference TRBV5-4 and TRBJ2-7, is as follows: ETGVTQSPTHLIKTRGQQVTLRCSSQSGHNTVSWYQQALGQGPQFIFQYYREEENGRGNFPPRFSGLQFPNYSSELNVNALELDDSALYLCASSWGTSADYEQYFGPGTRLTVT.

As concerns this clone: One junction end disagrees with the germline gene, perhaps due to a read error. This chain connects TRBV5-1 to TRBJ2-2, with TRBD1 identical over 7 bases. Germline V gene data show CDR1 as SGHRS and CDR2 as YFSETQ. There are 16 residues in the CDR3. CDR3: CASSLAETGNAGELFF. In nucleotides, the CDR3 is TGCGCCAGCAGCTTGGCTGAGACAGGGAACGCCGGGGAGCTGTTTTTT.

This clone was counted between two and nine times. The chain links TRBV30 to TRBJ2-5; 9 bases fit TRBD2. V trimming: 2 bases; J trimming: 5 bases; junction bases outside the gene matches: 9. Per the germline V gene, CDR1 is GTSNPN and CDR2 is SVGIG (reference sequence). The CDR3 runs 15 residues. Here the CDR3 reads CAWSRAAGGPETQYF. CDR3 nucleotides: TGTGCCTGGAGTAGGGCAGCGGGGGGCCCCGAGACCCAGTACTTC.

The chain carries TRBV3-1 (or the pseudogene TRBV3-2) and TRBJ2-7; a weak D match, TRBD1 (6 bases). Trimming took off 3 bases at V and 3 bases at J, with 9 bases between the two ends. This CDR3 contains 13 residues. CDR1 LGHDT and CDR2 YNNKEL come from the germline V gene (reference sequence). The CDR3 region is CASSHLDSYEQYF. The CDR3 DNA sequence: TGTGCCAGCAGCCACTTGGACAGCTACGAGCAGTACTTC.

V is TRBV2 and J is TRBJ1-2, with D possibly matching TRBD1 (5 bases). The CDR3 is made up of 15 amino acids. Trimming took off 4 bases at V and 4 bases at J, with 16 bases between the two ends. Germline V gene data show CDR1 as SNHLY and CDR2 as FYNNEI. The CDR3 protein is CASSAPTATSYGYTF. CDR3 coding DNA: TGTGCCAGCAGTGCGCCGACAGCGACAAGCTATGGCTACACCTTC.

The chain uses TRBV7-9 and TRBJ1-3; tentative D call: TRBD1 (5 bases). The germline V gene has CDR1 SEHNR and CDR2 FQNEAQ (reference sequence). V was clipped by 3 bases and J by 0 bases, with 12 bases between them. The CDR3 is 16 residues long. CDR3 DNA: TGTGCCAGCAGCTTGGGGCAGGTTGACTCTGGAAACACCATATATTTT. Translated, it gives CASSLGQVDSGNTIYF.

CDR3: CASSLVGTGGGGTEAFF. Written as DNA, the CDR3 is TGTGCCAGCAGCTTAGTTGGGACAGGGGGCGGAGGGACTGAAGCTTTCTTT. The V gene is TRBV7-2, the J gene TRBJ1-1, with 12 bases identical to TRBD1. The CDR3 spans 17 residues. The ends lost 1 base at V and 5 bases at J; junction bases unmatched: 8. The germline CDR1 and CDR2 sequences are SGHTA and FQGNSA.

The V and J genes are TRBV2 and TRBJ2-7; D is perhaps TRBD2 (6 bases). The CDR3 covers 13 residues. V was pared by 5 bases and J by 4 bases, with 12 bases between. Germline CDR1 reads SNHLY; CDR2 reads FYNNEI. The DNA of the CDR3 is TGTGCCAGCAGTACGGGACTGACTTACGAGCAGTACTTC. Its translation is CASSTGLTYEQYF.

The chain couples TRBV7-2 to TRBJ1-4, with TRBD1 identical over 8 bases. Trimming removed 1 base from V and 3 bases from J; junction bases left unmatched: 1. CDR3 length: 15 residues. Germline-derived CDR1 and CDR2 are SGHTA and FQGNSA. The CDR3 DNA reads as TGTGCCAGCAGCTTAGGGGACAGGCCTAATGAAAAACTGTTTTTT. Its protein product is CASSLGDRPNEKLFF.

The chain employs TRBV7-2 and TRBJ2-3, with D hard to call. This CDR3 comprises 12 residues. The germline V gene encodes CDR1 SGHTA and CDR2 FQGNSA. Trimming left V 5 bases short and J 2 bases short, with 5 bases between. The CDR3 DNA is TGTGCCAGCAGCCCGTTCACAGATACGCAGTATTTT. This codes for CASSPFTDTQYF.

The rearrangement uses TRBV27 and TRBJ2-4; 7 bases map to TRBD2. The junction had 10 bases not matched to a gene; V was cut back by 5 bases and J by 6 bases. The CDR3 totals 15 residues. Germline V gene lookup returns CDR1 MNHEY and CDR2 SMNVEV (reference sequence). The CDR3 nucleotides read TGTGCCAGCAGTCCCCTTGACGGGGGGAGAAACATTCAGTACTTC. Its translation is CASSPLDGGRNIQYF.

The chain links TRBV28 to TRBJ1-6; tentatively, D is TRBD1 (6 bases). Germline CDR1 and CDR2: MDHEN and SYDVKM. This CDR3 has 16 residues. The ends were cut back, 3 bases at V and 7 bases at J, with 16 bases in the middle. This chain's CDR3 is CASSFGRGPRNSPLHF. CDR3 sequence (DNA): TGTGCCAGCAGTTTCGGCAGGGGTCCGCGGAATTCACCCCTCCACTTT.

The genes are TRBV6-5 and TRBJ2-1; possible D gene TRBD2, 6 bases. The CDR3 is 14 residues long. Germline CDR1 reads MNHEY; CDR2 reads SVGAGI. V was clipped by 5 bases and J by 9 bases, with 17 bases between them. CDR3 nucleotides: TGTGCCAGCAGTCAAAGCGGGTCAGGGACTGAGCAGTTCTTC. Translating it yields CASSQSGSGTEQFF.

In its sample, this clone was seen once. The chain combines TRBV6-5 with TRBJ2-3, with D possibly matching TRBD1 (6 bases). Between the trimmed V and J ends, which lost 6 bases and 0 bases, there was a span of 13 bases. The length of the CDR3 is 15 residues. CDR1 and CDR2 from the germline V gene are MNHEY and SVGAGI. CDR3 nucleotides: TGTGCCAGCAGCCCCTTAGGGGGAAGCACAGATACGCAGTATTTT. Translated, it gives CASSPLGGSTDTQYF.

The V call is TRBV7-2, the J call TRBJ1-4, with no clear D. The CDR3 consists of 14 residues. Trimming stripped 6 bases from V and 4 bases from J, with 12 bases between. Germline CDR1 and CDR2: SGHTA and FQGNSA. The DNA for the CDR3 is TGTGCCAGCAGTATAACGGGAATTAATGAAAAACTGTTTTTT. Translated, it gives CASSITGINEKLFF.

J is TRBJ1-2 and V is TRBV28, with 9 bases matching TRBD1. The CDR3 has 14 residues. The germline V gene has CDR1 MDHEN and CDR2 SYDVKM. With V trimmed by 2 bases and J by 8 bases, 6 bases remained unmatched. In DNA, the CDR3 is TGTGCCAGCAGTTTACCTACAGGGGGCGACGGCTACACCTTC. It encodes CASSLPTGGDGYTF.